Listed below are T cell receptor beta chains from one sample, sequenced in a study of blood T cells in healthy people across ages. MiXCR, applied by TCRdb to the 5' RACE reads, yields one record per CDR3 protein. Here the sample spans some 640,000 distinct CDR3 sequences, around 48% being singletons. The sequencing sample was made of blood. These receptor sequences come from a woman aged 55-70 years in good health. Each CDR3 is given with its conserved first and last residue. D genes are given only for firm matches. Clone size is shown for a subset of rows, as once, few, many or a class of expanded clone.

D	length	size	V	J	DNA	CDR3
-	17	-	TRBV20-1	TRBJ2-4	TGCAGTGCTAGGGGGACGGGAGTAAAAATAGCCAAAAACATTCAGTACTTC	CSARGTGVKIAKNIQYF
-	12	-	TRBV7-2	TRBJ2-7	TGTGCCAGCAGCATAGGACGCTACGAGCAGTACTTC	CASSIGRYEQYF
TRBD1	15	few	TRBV6-6	TRBJ2-6	TGTGCCGGAGGGACAGGAAACTCTGGGGCCAACGTCCTGACTTTC	CAGGTGNSGANVLTF
TRBD2	17	-	TRBV14	TRBJ2-1	TGTGCCAGCAGCCAAGTGGGAGGACTAGAGCTGGGGGATGAGCAGTTCTTC	CASSQVGGLELGDEQFF
-	13	-	TRBV6-1	TRBJ2-7	TGTGCCAGCAGACAGGTACCATCCTACGAGCAGTACTTC	CASRQVPSYEQYF
TRBD1	13	-	TRBV5-4	TRBJ1-2	TGTGCCAGCAGCGTACAGGGGGCGGAAGGCTACACCTTC	CASSVQGAEGYTF
-	14	-	TRBV25-1	TRBJ2-7	TGTGCCAGCAGTGGCCCGCCAAGCTCCTACGAGCAGTACTTC	CASSGPPSSYEQYF
TRBD1	16	-	TRBV27	TRBJ2-5	TGTGCCAGCAGTTCGACAGGGTCCCTTGGGGGAGAGACCCAGTACTTC	CASSSTGSLGGETQYF
-	13	once	TRBV7-3	TRBJ2-2	TGTGCCAGCAGCTCGGACCTCACCGGGGAGCTGTTTTTT	CASSSDLTGELFF
TRBD2	14	-	TRBV20-1	TRBJ2-5	TGCAGTGCTGGCCCTAGCGGACGCCAAGAGACCCAGTACTTC	CSAGPSGRQETQYF
-	17	few	TRBV24-1	TRBJ2-3	TGTGCCACCAGTGGAAGGTCCGGGAACTTAATCACAGATACGCAGTATTTT	CATSGRSGNLITDTQYF
-	14	-	TRBV27	TRBJ2-7	TGTGCCAGCAGTTTGGGGCGCCGAAGTGATGAGCAGTACTTC	CASSLGRRSDEQYF
-	15	-	TRBV2	TRBJ1-2	TGTGCCAGCAGATCCCGGGACGGGGAAAACTATGGCTACACCTTC	CASRSRDGENYGYTF
-	18	-	TRBV7-6	TRBJ1-6	TGTGCCGGCAGCTCGTACGCCAAGGGCTTTCTTATTGATTCACCCCTCCACTTT	CAGSSYAKGFLIDSPLHF
TRBD1	15	-	TRBV27	TRBJ2-5	TGTGCCAGCAGTGCTCGACAGGGCGGAGGAGAGACCCAGTACTTC	CASSARQGGGETQYF
TRBD2	16	-	TRBV20-1	TRBJ2-1	TGCAGTGCTAGAGATCCCTCTAGCGGGAGAACAAATGAGCAGTTCTTC	CSARDPSSGRTNEQFF
-	14	-	TRBV2	TRBJ2-7	TGTGCCAGCAGGGGAGACAGCCACTCCTACGAGCAGTACTTC	CASRGDSHSYEQYF
-	15	-	TRBV28	TRBJ2-4	TGTGCCACCTTCCTGGGGGGAACAGGCAAAAACATTCAGTACTTC	CATFLGGTGKNIQYF
-	14	many	TRBV3-1	TRBJ2-1	TGTGCCAGCAGCCAAGCCAGGTCCTACAATGAGCAGTTCTTC	CASSQARSYNEQFF
-	15	-	TRBV7-3	TRBJ2-6	TGTGCCAGCAGCTTAACAGCAGGTGGGGCCAACGTCCTGACTTTC	CASSLTAGGANVLTF
-	14	-	TRBV5-1	TRBJ2-5	TGCGCCAGCAGCCCCCGGGACTTACAAGAGACCCAGTACTTC	CASSPRDLQETQYF
-	14	few	TRBV5-1	TRBJ2-7	TGCGCCAGCAGCAGCAACAGGGATACCTACGAGCAGTACTTC	CASSSNRDTYEQYF
TRBD1	16	-	TRBV7-9	TRBJ1-2	TGTGCCAGCAGCTCCAACCTTATGACAGGGGCCGGGGGCTACACCTTC	CASSSNLMTGAGGYTF
-	14	few	TRBV5-1	TRBJ2-5	TGCGCCAGCAGCCCAGGGGCCAGCGGAGAGACCCAGTACTTC	CASSPGASGETQYF